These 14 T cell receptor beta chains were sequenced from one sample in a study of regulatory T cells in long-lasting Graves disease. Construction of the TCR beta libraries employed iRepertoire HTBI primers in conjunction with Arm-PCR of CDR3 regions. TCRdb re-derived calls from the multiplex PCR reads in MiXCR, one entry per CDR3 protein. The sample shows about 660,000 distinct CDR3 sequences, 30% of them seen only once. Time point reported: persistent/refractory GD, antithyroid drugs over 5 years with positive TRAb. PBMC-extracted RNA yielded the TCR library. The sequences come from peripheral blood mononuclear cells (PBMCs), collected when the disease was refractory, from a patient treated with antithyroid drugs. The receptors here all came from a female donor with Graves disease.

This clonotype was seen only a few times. In nucleotides, the CDR3 is TGCAGCGGCGGGACAGCTGCTGGCTACACCTTC. Its protein is CSGGTAAGYTF. The chain has TRBV29-1 and TRBJ1-2; the match to TRBD1 covers 7 bases. The germline V gene has CDR1 SQVTM and CDR2 ANQGSEA. This CDR3 has 11 amino acids. V lost 7 bases and J lost 7; bases outside the gene matches: 6.

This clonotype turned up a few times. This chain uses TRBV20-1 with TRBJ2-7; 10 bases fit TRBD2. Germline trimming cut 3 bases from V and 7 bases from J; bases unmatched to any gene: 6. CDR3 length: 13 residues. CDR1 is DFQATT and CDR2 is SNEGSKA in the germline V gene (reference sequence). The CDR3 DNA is TGCAGTGCTAGCAGCGGGAGGGCCTGGGAGCAGTACTTC. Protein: CSASSGRAWEQYF.

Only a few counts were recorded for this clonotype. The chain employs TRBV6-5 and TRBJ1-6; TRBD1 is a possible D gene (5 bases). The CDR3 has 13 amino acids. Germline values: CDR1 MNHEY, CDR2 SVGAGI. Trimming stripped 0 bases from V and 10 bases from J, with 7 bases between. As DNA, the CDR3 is TGTGCCAGCAGTTACTCTTGGGGCTCACCCCTCCACTTT. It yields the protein CASSYSWGSPLHF.

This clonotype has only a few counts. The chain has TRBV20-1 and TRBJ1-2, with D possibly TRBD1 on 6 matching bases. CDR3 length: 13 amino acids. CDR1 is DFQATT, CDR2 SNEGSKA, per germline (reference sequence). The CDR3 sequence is CSSPRTVTYGYTF. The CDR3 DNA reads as TGCAGCAGCCCCCGGACAGTGACTTATGGCTACACCTTC.

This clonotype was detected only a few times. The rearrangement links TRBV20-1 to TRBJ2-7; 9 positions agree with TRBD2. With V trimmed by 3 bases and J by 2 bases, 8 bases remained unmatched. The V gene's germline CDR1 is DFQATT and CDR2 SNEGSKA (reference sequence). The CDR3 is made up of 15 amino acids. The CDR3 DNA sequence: TGCAGTGCTAGGCGGGCTAGCGGGGTTGCCTACGAGCAGTACTTC. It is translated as CSARRASGVAYEQYF.

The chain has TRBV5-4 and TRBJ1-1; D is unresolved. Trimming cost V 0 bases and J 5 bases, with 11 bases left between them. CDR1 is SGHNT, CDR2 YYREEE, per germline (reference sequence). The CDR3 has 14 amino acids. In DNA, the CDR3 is TGTGCCAGCAGCTTGGGTGGACGGTATACTGAAGCTTTCTTT. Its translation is CASSLGGRYTEAFF.

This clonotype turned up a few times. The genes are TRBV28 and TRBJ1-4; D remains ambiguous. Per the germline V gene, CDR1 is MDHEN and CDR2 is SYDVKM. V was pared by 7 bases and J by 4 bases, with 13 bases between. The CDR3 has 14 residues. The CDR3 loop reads CASKEDFYNEKLFF. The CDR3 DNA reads TGTGCCAGCAAAGAGGACTTTTATAATGAAAAACTGTTTTTT. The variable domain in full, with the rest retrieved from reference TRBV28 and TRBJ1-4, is DVKVTQSSRYLVKRTGEKVFLECVQDMDHENMFWYRQDPGLGLRLIYFSYDVKMKEKGDIPEGYSVSREKKERFSLILESASTNQTSMYLCASKEDFYNEKLFFGSGTQLSVL.

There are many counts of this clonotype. CDR3 coding DNA: TGTGCCAGCAGTTACTTACAGGGGGGGCAAGAGACCCAGTACTTC. Translating it yields CASSYLQGGQETQYF. This chain links TRBV6-5 with TRBJ2-5, with a tentative D call TRBD1 (8 bases). Per the germline V gene, CDR1 is MNHEY and CDR2 is SVGAGI. Trimming shortened V by 1 base and J by 2 bases, and 11 bases separated the two germline ends. CDR3 length: 15 residues.

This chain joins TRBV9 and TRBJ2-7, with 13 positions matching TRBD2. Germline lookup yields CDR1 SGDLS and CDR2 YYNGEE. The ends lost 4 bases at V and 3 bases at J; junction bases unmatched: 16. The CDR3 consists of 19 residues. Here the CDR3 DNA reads TGTGCCAGCAGCCGAGCAGGACTAGCGGGAGCCCAACTTATCTACGAGCAGTACTTC. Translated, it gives CASSRAGLAGAQLIYEQYF. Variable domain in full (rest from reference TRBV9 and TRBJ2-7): DSGVTQTPKHLITATGQRVTLRCSPRSGDLSVYWYQQSLDQGLQFLIQYYNGEERAKGNILERFSAQQFPDLHSELNLSSLELGDSALYFCASSRAGLAGAQLIYEQYFGPGTRLTVT.

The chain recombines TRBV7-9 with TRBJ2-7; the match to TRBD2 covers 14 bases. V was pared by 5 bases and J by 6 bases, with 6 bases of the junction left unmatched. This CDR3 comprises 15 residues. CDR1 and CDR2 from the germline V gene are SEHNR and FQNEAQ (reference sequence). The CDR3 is CASSPPGTSGSEQYF. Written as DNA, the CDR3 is TGTGCCAGCAGCCCACCCGGGACTAGCGGGAGCGAGCAGTACTTC.

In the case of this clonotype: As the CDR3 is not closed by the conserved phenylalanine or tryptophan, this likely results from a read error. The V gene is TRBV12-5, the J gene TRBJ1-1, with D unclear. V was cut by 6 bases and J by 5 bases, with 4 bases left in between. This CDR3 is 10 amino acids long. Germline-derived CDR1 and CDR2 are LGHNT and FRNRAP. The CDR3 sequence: CASGGTEAFS. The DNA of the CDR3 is TGTGCTAGTGGCGGAACTGAAGCTTTCTCT.

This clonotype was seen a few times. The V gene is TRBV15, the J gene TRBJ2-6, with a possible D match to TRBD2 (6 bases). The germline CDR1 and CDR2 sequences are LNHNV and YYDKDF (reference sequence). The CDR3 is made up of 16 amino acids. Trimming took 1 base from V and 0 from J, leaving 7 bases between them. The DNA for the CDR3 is TGTGCCACCAGCAGAGGCGGGAACTCTGGGGCCAACGTCCTGACTTTC. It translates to CATSRGGNSGANVLTF.

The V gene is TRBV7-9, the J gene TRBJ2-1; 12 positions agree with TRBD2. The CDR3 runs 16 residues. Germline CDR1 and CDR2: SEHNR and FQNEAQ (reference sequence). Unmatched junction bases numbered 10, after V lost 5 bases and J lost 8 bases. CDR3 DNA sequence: TGTGCCAGCAGCCGGCGGACTAGCGGGATGATCGATGAGCAGTTCTTC. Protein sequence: CASSRRTSGMIDEQFF.

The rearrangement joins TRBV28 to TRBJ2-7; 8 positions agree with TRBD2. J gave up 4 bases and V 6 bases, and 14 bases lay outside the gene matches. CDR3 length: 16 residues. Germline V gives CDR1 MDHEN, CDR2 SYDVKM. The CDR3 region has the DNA TGTGCCAGCAGCTTACAAGCGGGAGAGGAGCTTTACGAGCAGTACTTC. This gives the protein CASSLQAGEELYEQYF.